This entry describes one TCR beta chain. Antigen unknown. The CDR3 sequence is 13 residues long. The germline V gene has CDR1 SGHAT and CDR2 FQDESV (reference sequence). Trimming removed 0 bases at V and 9 bases at J, with 11 bases between. This sample is drawn from a study of shared clonotypes between healthy human individuals. Looking at the study overall: Contributing individuals were a couple of females and a few males aged 18 to 49. Per donor, three plates held CD4 naive cells, three held CD4 memory, two held CD8 naive and one held CD8 memory. The study, taken as a whole, reports: In contrast to clonotypes shared by all four donors, non-shared clonotypes had lower generation probabilities. How much donors shared clonotypes was expected to be affected by sequencing depth.

Sequencing was performed with immunoSEQ multiplex PCR; in TCRdb, only in-frame clones are kept and a portion is missing. The sample contains approximately 2.3 million clones, approximately 95% of which appear only once. This TCR was sampled from a man younger than 35 in good health. Some clones in this sample may be carry-over from other donors' samples. The chain is built from TRBV11-1 and TRBJ1-1; D is undetermined. The source material was naive CD4+ T cells from PBMCs. Subset meaning: CD45RA+ positively selected. DNA of the CDR3: TGTGCCAGCAGCTTAGCGCGACTGGGGAAAGCTTTCTTT. Protein sequence: CASSLARLGKAFF.